Listed here are 27 T cell receptor beta chains from one sample, sequenced in a study of blood T cell repertoires in COVID-19. TCRdb's copy holds only in-frame clones and misses some; the assay was immunoSEQ multiplex PCR. The profile shows fewer than 300,000 clones, about 85% of them singletons. The source material was peripheral blood. The source of these receptors is a human donor with COVID-19, enrolled during active disease. The donor label of this sample is uncertain.

The chain combines TRBV9 with TRBJ2-2; no clear D. Germline values: CDR1 SGDLS, CDR2 YYNGEE. The germline V and J ends were trimmed by 0 bases and 1 base, with 4 bases remaining between them. CDR3 length equals 14 residues. As DNA, the CDR3 is TGTGCCAGCAGCGTAGTCCAGAACACCGGGGAGCTGTTTTTT. It translates to CASSVVQNTGELFF.

In this sample, this clone turned up once. This chain links TRBV30 with TRBJ1-2; TRBD1 matches 10 bases. The CDR3 has 14 residues. The germline CDR1 and CDR2 sequences are GTSNPN and SVGIG (reference sequence). V was pared by 4 bases and J by 7 bases, with 9 bases of the junction left unmatched. The chain's CDR3 is CAWTTGGNSGGYTF. The CDR3 DNA follows: TGTGCCTGGACGACAGGGGGCAATTCGGGTGGCTACACCTTC.

The CDR3 sequence: CSATPDNEQFF. For the CDR3, the DNA is TGCAGTGCTACCCCAGACAATGAGCAGTTCTTC. The V and J genes are TRBV20-1 and TRBJ2-1; D not resolved. The CDR3 has 11 amino acids. Germline loops: CDR1 DFQATT, CDR2 SNEGSKA (reference sequence). Trimming removed 4 bases from V and 5 bases from J, with 6 bases in between.

The J gene is TRBJ2-3, the V gene TRBV6-5; D uncertain. Germline V gene sequence: CDR1 MNHEY, CDR2 SVGAGI. The CDR3 length is 11 residues. V was clipped by 10 bases and J by 10 bases, with 15 bases between them. The DNA for the CDR3 is TGTGCCACCGAAAATAGATCGGCGCAGTATTTT. It translates to CATENRSAQYF.

The chain uses TRBV19 and TRBJ2-7; 10 bases fit TRBD2. The CDR3 covers 15 residues. V lost 3 bases, J lost 2 bases, and 4 bases stayed unmatched. CDR1 and CDR2 (germline): LNHDA, SQIVND (reference sequence). The CDR3 spells CASSMRTSGTYEQYF. In DNA form, the CDR3 reads TGTGCCAGTAGTATGAGGACTAGCGGCACCTACGAGCAGTACTTC.

The rearrangement uses TRBV5-4 and TRBJ2-2, with 7 bases lining up with TRBD1. The CDR3 is 17 amino acids. CDR1 SGHNT and CDR2 YYREEE come from the germline V gene (reference sequence). With V trimmed by 4 bases and J by 0 bases, 9 bases remained unmatched. Here the CDR3 DNA reads TGTGCCAGCAGCCGTGGACGGGGACAGACGAACACCGGGGAGCTGTTTTTT. Protein sequence: CASSRGRGQTNTGELFF. Looking up the rest from reference TRBV5-4 and TRBJ2-2 gives the full variable domain: ETGVTQSPTHLIKTRGQQVTLRCSSQSGHNTVSWYQQALGQGPQFIFQYYREEENGRGNFPPRFSGLQFPNYSSELNVNALELDDSALYLCASSRGRGQTNTGELFFGEGSRLTVL.

This clone was seen once. The rearrangement joins TRBV6-5 to TRBJ2-2; a possible D gene is TRBD2 (5 bases). V shed 0 bases and J shed 7 bases, with 12 bases lying between them. Germline V gene lookup returns CDR1 MNHEY and CDR2 SVGAGI. The CDR3 covers 15 residues. The CDR3 bases are TGTGCCAGCAGTTACTCACGGCTAGGAGGCGGGGAGCTGTTTTTT. Protein: CASSYSRLGGGELFF.

The J gene is TRBJ2-3, the V gene TRBV14, with D tentatively TRBD2 (6 bases). V lost 1 base, J lost 6 bases, and 11 bases lay in between. This CDR3 comprises 14 residues. Germline-derived CDR1 and CDR2 are SGHDN and FVKESK. The CDR3 protein is CASSQARREDTQYF. CDR3 nucleotides: TGTGCCAGCAGCCAAGCGAGGAGGGAGGATACGCAGTATTTT.

The chain carries TRBV4-2 and TRBJ1-6; D is undetermined. This CDR3 has 15 residues. Trimming removed 4 bases at V and 7 bases at J, with 14 bases between. The germline V gene encodes CDR1 LGHNA and CDR2 YNFKEQ. The chain's CDR3 is CASSRDTPENSPLHF. DNA of the CDR3: TGTGCCAGCAGCCGAGACACTCCGGAGAATTCACCCCTCCACTTT.

This clone was seen only a few times. The chain uses TRBV5-1 and TRBJ1-3; D remains ambiguous. V lost 0 bases, J lost 2 bases, and 9 bases lay in between. Germline values: CDR1 SGHRS, CDR2 YFSETQ. This CDR3 comprises 15 residues. In DNA, the CDR3 is TGCGCCAGCAGCTTGGCCGGGGAAGCTGGAAACACCATATATTTT. Translating gives CASSLAGEAGNTIYF.

The rearrangement links TRBV9 to TRBJ1-2, with 10 nucleotides matching TRBD1. The CDR3 spans 13 residues. CDR1 is SGDLS, CDR2 YYNGEE, per germline. After removal of 3 bases from V and 7 bases from J, the junction contained 3 bases not matched to a gene. The CDR3 spells CASSATGGVGYTF. DNA of the CDR3: TGTGCCAGCAGCGCGACAGGGGGCGTTGGCTACACCTTC.

J is TRBJ1-4 and V is TRBV19; 8 bases fit TRBD1. The trim removed 5 bases at V and 6 bases at J, leaving 2 bases unmatched. CDR1 LNHDA and CDR2 SQIVND come from the germline V gene (reference sequence). CDR3 length: 13 amino acids. The chain's CDR3 is CASSADRDEKLFF. The CDR3 DNA is TGTGCCAGTAGTGCGGACAGGGATGAAAAACTGTTTTTT.

In its sample, this clone was seen once. The chain links TRBV19 to TRBJ1-2; tentative D call: TRBD1 (6 bases). Germline assignment: CDR1 LNHDA and CDR2 SQIVND (reference sequence). The CDR3 has 14 amino acids. Deletions cut 4 bases from V and 4 bases from J, with 13 bases between. The CDR3 nucleotides read TGTGCCAGTAGTAGGGGAGACAGGAGCTATGGCTACACCTTC. It translates to CASSRGDRSYGYTF.

The rearrangement links TRBV19 to TRBJ1-3, with a tentative D call TRBD1 (5 bases). Germline V CDR1 and CDR2: LNHDA, SQIVND (reference sequence). The CDR3 runs 18 residues. The ends were cut back, 7 bases at V and 0 bases at J, with 22 bases in the middle. The CDR3 loop is CASINTGGRIFSGNTIYF. The CDR3 nucleotides are TGTGCCAGTATCAACACCGGGGGACGGATCTTCTCTGGAAACACCATATATTTT.

The chain combines TRBV7-9 with TRBJ1-1; D is unclear. This CDR3 spans 11 amino acids. The V and J ends lost 5 bases and 8 bases respectively, with 9 bases between them. Germline V gene lookup returns CDR1 SEHNR and CDR2 FQNEAQ (reference sequence). The CDR3: CASSLGSEAFF. The DNA for the CDR3 is TGTGCCAGCAGCCTCGGGTCCGAAGCTTTCTTT.

The rearrangement joins TRBV9 to TRBJ1-1, with a tentative D call TRBD1 (6 bases). Per the germline V gene, CDR1 is SGDLS and CDR2 is YYNGEE. With 5 bases removed from V and 4 bases from J, the gap between germline ends came to 15 bases. This CDR3 is built from 14 residues. CDR3 DNA: TGTGCCAGCAGAACTGGGGACATGAGCACTGAAGCTTTCTTT. It encodes CASRTGDMSTEAFF.

The chain is built from TRBV28 and TRBJ1-4; the match to TRBD1 covers 7 bases. This CDR3 region has 15 residues. Germline V gene data show CDR1 as MDHEN and CDR2 as SYDVKM. The V segment lost 6 bases and the J segment 0 bases; nucleotides outside the gene matches: 4. This CDR3 is CASSGQDATNEKLFF. CDR3 in DNA: TGTGCCAGCAGCGGACAGGACGCAACTAATGAAAAACTGTTTTTT.

This clone turned up a few times. The chain has TRBV6-2 or TRBV6-3 and TRBJ1-3; D not resolved. CDR3 size: 14 residues. Trimming cost V 1 base and J 0 bases, with 4 bases left between them. Germline CDR1 reads MNHEY; CDR2 reads SVGEGT. CDR3: CASSYFRSGNTIYF. The CDR3 DNA follows: TGTGCCAGCAGTTACTTCCGCTCTGGAAACACCATATATTTT.

Of note for this clone: The sample carries other DNA sequences with the same CDR3. J is TRBJ2-2 and V is TRBV5-1; tentative D call: TRBD2 (6 bases). Germline values: CDR1 SGHRS, CDR2 YFSETQ. The CDR3 consists of 16 residues. V lost 1 base, J lost 0 bases, and 10 bases lay in between. CDR3 sequence: CASSLQGLANTGELFF. DNA for the CDR3: TGCGCCAGCAGCTTGCAGGGACTCGCGAACACCGGGGAGCTGTTTTTT. The full variable domain, rest sourced from reference TRBV5-1 and TRBJ2-2, is KAGVTQTPRYLIKTRGQQVTLSCSPISGHRSVSWYQQTPGQGLQFLFEYFSETQRNKGNFPGRFSGRQFSNSRSEMNVSTLELGDSALYLCASSLQGLANTGELFFGEGSRLTVL.

The chain joins TRBV30 to TRBJ2-7, with 10 positions matching TRBD2. Germline V gene data show CDR1 as GTSNPN and CDR2 as SVGIG (reference sequence). J was trimmed by 3 bases and V by 0 bases; bases with no gene match: 5. The CDR3 consists of 15 residues. For the CDR3, the DNA is TGTGCCTGGAGTGTAGGGCTAGCGGGAGTCTACGAGCAGTACTTC. Translating gives CAWSVGLAGVYEQYF.

V is TRBV19 and J is TRBJ2-1; the match to TRBD1 covers 9 bases. With 3 bases clipped from V and 1 base from J, the junction kept 10 bases outside the gene matches. Germline V gene sequence: CDR1 LNHDA, CDR2 SQIVND (reference sequence). The CDR3 totals 18 residues. The CDR3 loop reads CASSISRDRALSYNEQFF. The CDR3 nucleotides read TGTGCCAGTAGTATCTCCCGGGACAGGGCCTTATCCTACAATGAGCAGTTCTTC.

The V gene is TRBV5-5, the J gene TRBJ1-4; the match to TRBD1 covers 9 bases. The CDR3 length is 14 residues. Germline V lookup: CDR1 SGHKS, CDR2 YYEKEE (reference sequence). V was clipped by 1 base and J by 7 bases; unmatched bases: 2. CDR3 protein: CASSLTGGLEKLFF. The CDR3 DNA reads TGTGCCAGCAGCTTGACAGGGGGCCTTGAAAAACTGTTTTTT.

The chain joins TRBV5-1 to TRBJ2-5, with D unresolved. The V and J ends lost 5 bases and 2 bases respectively, with 4 bases between them. Germline V CDR1 and CDR2: SGHRS, YFSETQ. This CDR3 is built from 11 residues. The CDR3 sequence is CASRRQETQYF. Written as DNA, the CDR3 is TGCGCCAGCAGACGGCAAGAGACCCAGTACTTC.

V usage is TRBV4-1 and J usage is TRBJ1-1; D gene ambiguous. The CDR3 spans 12 residues. Germline CDR1 and CDR2: MGHRA and YSYEKL. V was shortened by 1 base and J by 8 bases, with 8 bases between the two germline ends. This CDR3 is CASSQGGIEAFF. The CDR3 DNA reads as TGCGCCAGCAGCCAAGGAGGGATCGAAGCTTTCTTT.

The V call is TRBV12-3 or TRBV12-4, the J call TRBJ2-3, with 12 positions matching TRBD2. Trimming cost V 6 bases and J 10 bases; bases outside gene matches: 2. The CDR3 loop spans 12 amino acids. CDR3 sequence reads: CASSLAGGPQYF. CDR3 coding DNA: TGTGCCAGCAGCCTAGCGGGAGGGCCGCAGTATTTT.

The chain has TRBV27 and TRBJ1-1, with 9 bases matching TRBD1. The V and J ends lost 6 bases and 4 bases, in that order; junction bases with no gene match: 9. Germline V CDR1 and CDR2: MNHEY, SMNVEV (reference sequence). The CDR3 runs to 15 residues. The CDR3 here is CASRFTGGASTEAFF. The DNA for the CDR3 is TGTGCCAGCAGATTTACAGGGGGCGCATCCACTGAAGCTTTCTTT.

This clone was detected only once. V is TRBV6-5 and J is TRBJ1-4, with TRBD1 identical over 8 bases. The trim removed 1 base at V and 7 bases at J, leaving 5 bases unmatched. The CDR3 covers 15 residues. The germline V gene encodes CDR1 MNHEY and CDR2 SVGAGI. Here the CDR3 DNA reads TGTGCCAGCAGTTACTGGAACAGGGGGACTGAAAAACTGTTTTTT. This sequence encodes CASSYWNRGTEKLFF.